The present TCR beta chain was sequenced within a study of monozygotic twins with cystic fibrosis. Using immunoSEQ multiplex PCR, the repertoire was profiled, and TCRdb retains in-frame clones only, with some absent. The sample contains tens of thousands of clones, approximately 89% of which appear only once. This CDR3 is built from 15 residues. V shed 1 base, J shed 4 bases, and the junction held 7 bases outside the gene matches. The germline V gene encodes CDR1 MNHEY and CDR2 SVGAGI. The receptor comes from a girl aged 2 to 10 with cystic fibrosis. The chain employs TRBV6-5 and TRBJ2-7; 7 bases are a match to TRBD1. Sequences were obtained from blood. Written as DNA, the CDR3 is TGTGCCAGCAGTTACTTCGGACAGGACCCGTACGAGCAGTACTTC. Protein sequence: CASSYFGQDPYEQYF.